This TCR beta chain emerged from a study of response to subunit inactivated influenza vaccine. Points from the study as a whole: T cells newly recruited by each seasonal influenza vaccination are few, the authors suggested.

In regard to this clonotype: Its matching antigen is unknown.

J gave up 7 bases and V 6 bases, and 12 bases lay outside the gene matches. This CDR3 is built from 14 residues. Per the germline V gene, CDR1 is MDHEN and CDR2 is SYDVKM. Each CDR3 protein is one row after TCRdb ran MiXCR on the RT-PCR reads. Of around 850,000 distinct CDR3 sequences in the sample, around a sixth were seen once. The rearrangement links TRBV28 to TRBJ2-7; 7 bases match TRBD1. The sequencing here drew on PBMCs from blood, taken 4 to 6 days after vaccination. The origin of this receptor is a man in his fifties or sixties who received an inactivated influenza vaccine. This chain's CDR3 is CASSQLDRVEEQYF. CDR3 coding DNA: TGTGCCAGCAGCCAATTAGACAGGGTGGAGGAGCAGTACTTC.